The 8 T cell receptor beta chains below come from one sample, sequenced in a study of T-cell reconstitution after alpha-beta-depleted transplantation in children. Using unique molecular identifiers, the investigators prepared the TCRbeta library. MiXCR was run by TCRdb on the PCR reads, yielding one entry per CDR3 protein. The repertoire includes around 420,000 distinct CDR3 sequences, around 15% of them detected once, and less than 30% sits in the top ten. This material consisted of PBMCs, mostly from graft donor cells, taken 360 days after TCRalphabeta/CD19-depleted stem cell transplant. Every receptor here comes from a boy under three years old who had a stem cell transplant for Wiskott-Aldrich syndrome, so the T cells may come from the graft donor.

This clonotype was observed a handful of times. V usage is TRBV4-3 and J usage is TRBJ2-3; maybe TRBD1 (5 bases). The germline gives CDR1 LGHNA, CDR2 YSLEER. The V gene lost 0 bases and the J gene lost 5 bases, with 15 bases spanning the gap. The CDR3 sequence is 16 residues long. The CDR3 DNA sequence: TGCGCCAGCAGCCAAGATCTTCGCCAGGGAATAGATACGCAGTATTTT. Its protein is CASSQDLRQGIDTQYF.

In this sample, this clonotype turned up a few times. The V and J genes are TRBV7-8 and TRBJ2-1; 7 nucleotides line up with TRBD1. The germline gives CDR1 SGHVS, CDR2 FQNEAQ. The trim removed 5 bases at V and 0 bases at J, leaving 7 bases unmatched. The CDR3 length is 16 residues. CDR3 nucleotide sequence: TGTGCCAGCAGCGACGAGACAGGGAGCTCCTACAATGAGCAGTTCTTC. This codes for CASSDETGSSYNEQFF. Looking up the rest from reference TRBV7-8 and TRBJ2-1 gives the full variable domain: GAGVSQSPRYKVAKRGQDVALRCDPISGHVSLFWYQQALGQGPEFLTYFQNEAQLDKSGLPSDRFFAERPEGSVSTLKIQRTQQEDSAVYLCASSDETGSSYNEQFFGPGTRLTVL.

The chain has TRBV20-1 and TRBJ2-5; TRBD1 might be the D (6 bases). The germline CDR1 and CDR2 sequences are DFQATT and SNEGSKA (reference sequence). The V gene lost 4 bases and the J gene lost 2 bases, with 11 bases spanning the gap. This CDR3 spans 13 amino acids. For the CDR3, the DNA is TGCAGTGCTATTGGGACAACGCAAGAGACCCAGTACTTC. It yields the protein CSAIGTTQETQYF.

This clonotype was seen a few times. This rearrangement joins TRBV5-1 to TRBJ1-2, with D possibly TRBD1 on 6 matching bases. Germline CDR1 is SGHRS and CDR2 is YFSETQ. This CDR3 spans 15 amino acids. V dropped 2 bases and J dropped 0 bases, with 11 bases sitting between them. The CDR3 DNA reads TGCGCCAGCAGCTTCGGACAGTTAGCTAACTATGGCTACACCTTC. This encodes CASSFGQLANYGYTF.

This clonotype was observed at least ten times. CDR3 DNA: TGTGCCAGCAGTTTAGATTCGCCCCAAGATACGCAGTATTTT. Amino acid sequence: CASSLDSPQDTQYF. The chain carries TRBV12-3 or TRBV12-4 and TRBJ2-3; no clear D. The CDR3 sequence is 14 residues long. V lost 1 base and J lost 5, with 10 bases in between.

CDR3 in amino acids: CSVEGLSRLAEYNEQFF. CDR3 DNA: TGCAGCGTTGAAGGCTTGAGTCGGCTAGCGGAATACAATGAGCAGTTCTTC. The gene calls are TRBV29-1 and TRBJ2-1; 7 bases fit TRBD2. J was trimmed by 4 bases and V by 1 base; bases with no gene match: 13. The germline CDR1 and CDR2 sequences are SQVTM and ANQGSEA. The CDR3 contains 17 residues.

This clonotype has only a few counts. The gene calls are TRBV10-2 and TRBJ2-7; D perhaps matches TRBD1 (5 bases). The CDR3 length is 13 residues. Germline V lookup: CDR1 WSHSY, CDR2 SAAADI. Between the trimmed V and J ends, which lost 6 bases and 3 bases, there was a span of 12 bases. The CDR3 spells CASRDDSLYEQYF. The CDR3, as DNA: TGCGCCAGCAGGGACGACAGCCTCTACGAGCAGTACTTC.

The chain links TRBV4-3 to TRBJ1-2; 8 nucleotides agree with TRBD1. The CDR3 runs 14 residues. In germline, CDR1 is LGHNA, CDR2 YSLEER. V lost 5 bases and J lost 8; bases outside the gene matches: 10. The CDR3 DNA reads as TGCGCCAGCAGCGAAGGGGGTACAGGGGGGGGCTACACCTTC. This translates into CASSEGGTGGGYTF.